The sequence of this T cell receptor (beta chain) was determined in a study of cytomegalovirus exposure and HLA in healthy donors (TCRdb year 2017). Regarding the study in general: In an earlier analysis of under 600 of the donors, about 260 Gb of sequence data and about 110 million unique TCR beta sequences from 150 million to 200 million T cells were reported. In a later genetic analysis, genome-wide SNP genotypes for about three fifths of the roughly 670 donors were used, and that subset was treated as a discovery cohort. In the later analysis, no new phenotypic data were used to find candidate immune exposures; instead, reliance was placed on TCR beta sequences and their occurrence across donors. A later analysis re-examined previously published TCR beta repertoires from just over 650 donors and added high-resolution HLA genotyping to investigate patterns of TCR occurrence. Donor age, sex, ethnicity and CMV serostatus were collected together with the repertoire data. Of the 350 to 450 genotyped donors, 65% to 90% were placed in the genetic ancestry cluster associated with self-reported Caucasian donors. Class I and class II HLA loci were covered by the typing at four-digit resolution. The study used immunosequencing to profile the T cell repertoires of some 600 subjects and linked those repertoires to cytomegalovirus serostatus. To decide whether each TCR beta V gene segment behaved as functional or pseudogenic, an earlier analysis of over 500 of the donors relied on high-throughput TCR beta sequencing. Along with the approximately 650-subject first cohort, a separate validation cohort of roughly 110 different subjects was used. The study aimed to test whether cataloging public T cell receptors could reveal signatures of past pathogen exposure. To predict cytomegalovirus infection status, the study combined high-throughput TCR immunosequencing, statistical association of individual TCRs with disease status, and machine learning. Typing coverage differed by locus: A, B, C, DRB1 and DQB1 were typed in about 629-630 donors, DQA1 in 500 to 550, DPA1 in 600 to 610, and DPB1 in just under 490. Because of strong linkage in the cohort, four to six DR-DQ haplotypes were treated as single units for association and clustering. On average, roughly 240,000 unique TCR beta nucleotide sequences were sequenced per donor among about 400 genotyped donors of the cohort, with about 19% of those sequences being non-productive. Around 330 gigabases of sequencing data and about 92 million unique TCR sequences made up an early release that covered under 750 HLA-typed donors. All discovery cohort repertoires had been generated using a single sequencing platform.

Points the paper makes about the study in general: Because some donors lacked HLA typing at each locus, the association tests relied only on the typed subset. A later analysis reported that several top co-occurrence clusters appeared linked to parvovirus B19, influenza, CMV and Epstein-Barr virus. A later genetic analysis reported fewer N-insertions in productive TCRs among donors in an Asian-associated ancestry cluster than the approximately 700-donor mean. Strong co-occurrence of HLA alleles, especially DR and DQ, made assigning TCR associations to individual alleles difficult. A later analysis associated 16,951 TCR beta sequences with specific HLA alleles at a false discovery rate of 0.05. A cluster of highly shared sequence variants was judged likely to represent a technical artifact of the sequencing pipeline. Across donors, most TCR sequences were observed very rarely, whereas some public TCRs were present in many individuals. The study gave a list of 150 to 200 TCR beta chains associated with cytomegalovirus. CMV serostatus was the only immune exposure information available for the cohort. Broadly in line with IMGT annotations, most TCR beta V segments showed up in productive rearrangements about 87% or about 30% of the time in an earlier analysis of roughly 590 of the donors. Some IMGT-functional V segments, including TRBV6-2 and TRBV6-3, could not be distinguished by the 87-base-pair reads and were therefore excluded. The classifier was reported to diagnose cytomegalovirus status with high specificity and sensitivity in both the original cohort and the validation cohort. Presence/absence analyses assumed roughly uniform sequencing depth across donors, an assumption that may not hold. A few of the identified cytomegalovirus-associated TCR beta chains were confirmed in vitro to be specific for cytomegalovirus antigens. Because counts were too low, some 16 rarely observed V segments, including chromosome 9 orphons, were excluded from the earlier analysis of several hundred of the donors. Only TCR beta chains were sequenced in this cohort, and the absence of alpha or paired-chain data limited detectable features. A further reported finding was that TCR beta sequences accurately predicted the HLA-A and HLA-B alleles for most subjects in the first cohort. The authors suggested that the approach could potentially be extended to other disease states and immunological phenotypes. Most CMV-associated TCR beta chains appeared to be HLA-restricted in a later analysis, and the HLA associations seemed to be driven largely by CMV exposure. Linkage disequilibrium might explain the correlated functional status among segregating V segments, but an unknown experimental factor could not be excluded. Compared with equally common non-associated chains, HLA-associated TCR beta chains in a later analysis were more clonally expanded and had lower generation probabilities. V-gene and J-gene trimming of TCR beta chains was associated with a missense DCLRE1C variant in a later genetic analysis, and the association was replicated in an independent cohort. In a later analysis, TCR association rates were found to vary across HLA loci, with the most associated TCRs seen for DRB1 alleles and the fewest for HLA-C alleles.

As concerns this clone: Its antigen specificity is not known. There are no base qualities to consult, and no much larger clone falls within one base.

The cohort was made up of approximately 670 healthy bone marrow donors. All cohort members were sampled while nominally healthy, although unrecorded immune exposures were likely present. The donor tested CMV seronegative and was one of the 352 seronegative cohort members. Every donor gave a peripheral blood sample, and the peripheral blood mononuclear cells from that sample were used for TCR beta sequencing. Genomic DNA was extracted from the blood cell samples with the Qiagen DNeasy Blood Extraction Kit. The germline V gene yields SGHVS for CDR1 and FQNEAQ for CDR2. The CDR3 has 13 amino acids, counting the end cysteine and phenylalanine. Just CDR3 DNA is preserved here, 39 bases in frame from base 1. Preparation of the library involved the immunoSEQ multiplex PCR assay. A mixture of 60 forward primers for TCR Vbeta segments and 13 reverse primers for TCR Jbeta segments was used in the multiplex PCR. A multiplex PCR assay on genomic DNA amplified the CDR3 region of rearranged TCR beta genes. The amplified TCR beta libraries were sequenced on the Illumina HiSeq System as 87-base-pair reads. Concerning the study's data processing: A later analysis counted about 80 million unique TCR beta chains across the 666 repertoires, and 10 million to 12 million of these chains were shared by at least two donors. Raw reads were error-corrected and collapsed into unique sequences with a nearest-neighbor algorithm that merged closely related sequences to remove PCR and sequencing errors. Alignment of CDR3 sequences to IMGT reference sequences was used to assign V, D and J gene segments. For a sequence to be retained, a match of at least six nucleotides was required to both a V gene segment and a J gene segment. A rearrangement was called productive if the CDR3 had no stop codons and remained in frame with V and J, and every other rearrangement was called non-productive. Following IMGT convention, CDR3 was defined as the stretch from the second conserved V-encoded cysteine up to the conserved J-encoded phenylalanine. The earlier analysis of about 620 of the donors excluded sequences that lacked an unambiguous match to a single V gene segment. An earlier analysis of fewer than 750 of the donors classified V segments as functional when productive rearrangements were above 56.7% and as segregating when the standard deviation between donors was above 5%. To diagnose cytomegalovirus status from the catalog of TCR beta chain sequences, a statistical classification framework was built. V and J gene assignment, in a later analysis, came from comparing TCR nucleotide sequences with IMGT/GENE-DB human TR gene sequences. The TCRdist pipeline was used in a later analysis to assign CDR3 sequences and most-parsimonious VDJ recombination scenarios. In a later analysis, each TCR beta chain was defined by its CDR3 amino acid sequence together with its V-gene family, and reads lacking a unique V-gene family were excluded. A later analysis removed 500 to 650 highly shared, low-generation-probability nucleotide sequences to deal with suspected cross-contamination and a sequencing artifact. In a later analysis, a clonal expansion index for each public chain was calculated from normalized within-repertoire ranks of inferred template counts. Generation probabilities in a later analysis came from a VDJ recombination model fitted to out-of-frame rearrangements, and those results were checked against IGoR. Hypergeometric tests were used in a later analysis to score TCR-TCR, TCR-HLA and TCR-CMV co-occurrence, with a repertoire-size bias correction applied to the TCR pairs. A later analysis estimated false discovery rates by permuting HLA or CMV assignments 20 times. In a later analysis, co-occurring TCRs were grouped with DBSCAN, and TCRdist sequence similarity was added when clustering was performed within HLA-allele-positive subsets. For co-occurrence clustering, repertoires with fewer than 30,000 or more than 120,000 public chains were excluded, along with five repertoires with anomalous nucleotide sharing. TCRdb retrieved this table from immuneACCESS and kept in-frame rearrangements only. Not all clones are present; in checked studies, unresolved V genes account for under half, and no reason is known for the remainder. V and J calls and clone size are those listed in that table; D and trimming were worked out from the DNA. The sample data list roughly 150,000 clones, and less than 90% of these were observed just once. Under 1.1% of the sample is taken by the ten largest.

The chain uses TRBV7-8 and TRBJ2-5; 7 junctional bases match TRBD1. Matching the DNA end better, TRBJ2-7 makes the J call doubtful. This clonotype was sampled from a man aged 25 to 45 in good health and CMV-seronegative. The sequenced material came from PBMCs. The encoded CDR3 is CASSGRQGDEQYF. The DNA is TGTGCCAGCAGCGGTAGGCAGGGGGACGAGCAGTACTTC.